This T cell receptor beta chain originates from a study of blood T cell repertoires in COVID-19. The CDR3 consists of 15 residues. The V gene's germline CDR1 is LGHDT and CDR2 YNNKEL (reference sequence). V lost 1 base to trimming and J lost 7 bases, with 11 bases between them. In the authors' methods: Researchers report that nucleated cell counts were estimated from reference gene primer amplification. Sequenced by immunoSEQ multiplex PCR; TCRdb stores in-frame clones only, minus some. From that table come the V and J calls and clone size; the DNA was used to work out D and trimming. The data contain roughly 250,000 clones, about four fifths of them singletons.

The gene calls are TRBV3-1 (or the pseudogene TRBV3-2) and TRBJ1-6; weak D call: TRBD1 (6 bases). The sample taken for sequencing was peripheral blood. The clonotype comes from a woman of 80 years or more with acute or convalescent COVID-19. In nucleotides, the CDR3 is TGTGCCAGCAGCCAAGGGACAGCCAGGAATTCACCCCTCCACTTT. Translated: CASSQGTARNSPLHF.